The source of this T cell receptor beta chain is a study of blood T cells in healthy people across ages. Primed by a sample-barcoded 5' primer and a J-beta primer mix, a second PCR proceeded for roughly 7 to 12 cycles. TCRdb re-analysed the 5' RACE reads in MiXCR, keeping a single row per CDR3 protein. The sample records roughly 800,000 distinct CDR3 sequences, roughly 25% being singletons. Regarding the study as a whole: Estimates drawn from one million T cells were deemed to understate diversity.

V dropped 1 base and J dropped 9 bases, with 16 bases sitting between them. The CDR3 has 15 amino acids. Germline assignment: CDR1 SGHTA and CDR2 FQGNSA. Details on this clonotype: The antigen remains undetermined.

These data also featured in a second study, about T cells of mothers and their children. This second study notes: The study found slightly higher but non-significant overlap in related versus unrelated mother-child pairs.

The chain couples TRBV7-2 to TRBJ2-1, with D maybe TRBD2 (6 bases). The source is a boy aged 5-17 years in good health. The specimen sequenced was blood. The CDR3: CASSLVGLRSGEQFF. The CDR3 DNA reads TGTGCCAGCAGCTTAGTGGGACTCAGGAGTGGTGAGCAGTTCTTC.